Shown below are 5 T cell receptor beta chains from a single sample sequenced in a study of T cell responses to AZD1222 COVID-19 vaccine. Assay used: immunoSEQ multiplex PCR; TCRdb lists only in-frame clones, some missing. This table has more than 110,000 clones, roughly 92% appearing once. Sequenced material: peripheral blood, taken 28 days after the second AZD1222 dose. The receptors stem from an adult who received the AZD1222 COVID-19 vaccine.

The chain links TRBV6-6 to TRBJ2-2, with 10 bases matching TRBD2. V lost 5 bases and J lost 6; bases outside the gene matches: 6. The CDR3 spans 15 residues. Germline V CDR1 and CDR2: MNHNY, SVGAGI (reference sequence). The CDR3 spells CASSIAGGSSGELFF. The CDR3, as DNA: TGTGCCAGCAGTATAGCGGGAGGTAGCTCCGGGGAGCTGTTTTTT.

The chain combines TRBV7-3 with TRBJ2-6, with 9 positions matching TRBD2. The length of the CDR3 is 17 residues. Per germline, CDR1 SGHTA and CDR2 FQGTGA. After removal of 1 base from V and 4 bases from J, the junction contained 5 bases not matched to a gene. CDR3 nucleotides: TGTGCCAGCAGCTTAATTCTAGCGGGACTCGGGGCCAACGTCCTGACTTTC. Translated, it gives CASSLILAGLGANVLTF.

This clone was observed a single time. The chain is built from TRBV6-5 and TRBJ1-2; 11 bases fit TRBD1. The CDR3 has 14 residues. V shed 6 bases and J 8 bases; nucleotides not matched to a gene: 8. Germline CDR1 MNHEY, CDR2 SVGAGI. As DNA, the CDR3 is TGTGCCAGCAGCGTCGGACAGGGGGCTGGCGGCTACACCTTC. This sequence encodes CASSVGQGAGGYTF.

The CDR3 DNA reads TGCAGCGTTGAGCCTTCAGGGACTAGCGAGCAGTACTTC. Its protein is CSVEPSGTSEQYF. The gene calls are TRBV29-1 and TRBJ2-7; 8 bases agree with TRBD2. V shed 3 bases and J 6 bases; nucleotides not matched to a gene: 7. There are 13 residues in the CDR3. CDR1 and CDR2 (germline): SQVTM, ANQGSEA.

V usage is TRBV27 and J usage is TRBJ2-2, with no clear D. This CDR3 has 15 amino acids. V was clipped by 3 bases and J by 3 bases, with 11 bases between them. CDR1 MNHEY and CDR2 SMNVEV come from the germline V gene (reference sequence). CDR3 protein: CASSLSVAYTGELFF. Written as DNA, the CDR3 is TGTGCCAGCAGTTTGTCTGTGGCTTACACCGGGGAGCTGTTTTTT.